These T cell receptor beta chains were read from a single sample in a study of T cell repertoires in cytomegalovirus infection. TCRdb re-called the reads through MiXCR, storing one row per CDR3 protein. Of around 450,000 distinct CDR3 sequences listed, approximately 10% are singletons. The sequencing sample was made of PBMCs. The receptors shown here come from a human donor in good health (CMV status not recorded). Some clones in this sample may be carry-over from other donors' samples. The conserved cysteine and the conserved F or W are not part of the CDR3 here. The D gene is left open where the match is weak.

v_gene	d_gene	CDR3aa
TRBV4-1	TRBD1	ASSQEGGTGLQDTQY
TRBV2	TRBD2	ASSDRLAGNNEQF
TRBV19	.	ASTEGGRTEAF
TRBV10-3	.	AISEEGRVEKLF
TRBV28	.	ASRKDGYEQY
TRBV20-1	.	SVNINYGYT
TRBV24-1	TRBD2	ATSDLTLAGRNEQF
TRBV3-1	.	ASSQDYGGNSPLH
TRBV7-9	TRBD1	ASSLASSGTGIGEQY
TRBV7-8	TRBD1	ASDRDRGTDTQY
TRBV27	.	ASSFVPRTSGNTQY
TRBV7-8	.	ASSSAGTQY
TRBV12-3/TRBV12-4	.	ASSFGFPEQY
TRBV9	TRBD2	ASSQRGGQETQY
TRBV28	.	ASSLNSHSNQPQH
TRBV5-4	.	ASSLSVRAWDEAF
TRBV11-2	TRBD2	ASSWGGETQY
TRBV28	TRBD2	ASSLFSGRFSDTQY
TRBV6-2/TRBV6-3	.	ASTPPFGGGDNEQF
TRBV7-2	.	ASSLRRGADGYT
TRBV19	.	ASSKGDAGNQPQH
TRBV7-9	.	ASSLARVQDTQY
TRBV7-2	TRBD1	ASSSRQGNEQF
TRBV3-1	.	ASGPQNGYT
TRBV29-1	TRBD1	SVESQGGVHEQY
TRBV12-3/TRBV12-4	.	ASSLELGSDEQF
TRBV2	.	ASSSAGVAGYT
TRBV12-3/TRBV12-4	.	ASSLGRVNEKLF
TRBV9	.	ASSVDPSSYNEQF
TRBV28	.	ASSLQGHTDTQY
TRBV10-3	.	AISWDSTDTQY
TRBV11-2	TRBD2	ASSPSGTPQETQY
TRBV5-1	.	ASSLASQTIAYGYT
TRBV29-1	.	SVYSHSYEQY
TRBV20-1	TRBD2	SATKPSGANTGELF
TRBV7-2	.	ASSIQGTDTQY
TRBV3-1	.	ASSQEVGGAGGYT
TRBV23-1	.	ASPPGGRGNSPLH
TRBV6-5	TRBD2	ASSPGTSGGAGEQF
TRBV20-1	.	SASPRTYNEQF
TRBV4-2	.	ASSQEIDTGELF
TRBV5-1	TRBD1	ASRPTGGRSLYNEQF
TRBV27	.	ASSFGGRGTDTQY
TRBV19	.	ASSSGQFSGNTIY
TRBV18	.	ASTWGGGTYNEQF
TRBV2	.	ASRRGGAGQPQH
TRBV10-3	TRBD2	AISVVTRGSGTDNEQF
TRBV12-3/TRBV12-4	.	ASSLIEGVQETQY